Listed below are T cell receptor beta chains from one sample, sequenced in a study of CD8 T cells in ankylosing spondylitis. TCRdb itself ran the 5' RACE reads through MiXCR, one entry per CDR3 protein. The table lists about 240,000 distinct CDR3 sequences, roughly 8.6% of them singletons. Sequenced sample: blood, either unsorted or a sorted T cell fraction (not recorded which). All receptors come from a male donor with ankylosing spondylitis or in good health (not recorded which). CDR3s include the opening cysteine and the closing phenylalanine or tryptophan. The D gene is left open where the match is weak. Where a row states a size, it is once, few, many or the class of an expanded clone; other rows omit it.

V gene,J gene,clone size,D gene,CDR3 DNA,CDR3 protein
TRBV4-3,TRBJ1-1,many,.,TGCGCCAGCAGCCAAGACGCCAGCAACACTGAAGCTTTCTTT,CASSQDASNTEAFF
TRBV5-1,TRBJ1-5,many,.,TGCGCCAGCAGCGCTGAAGGGGTTGTCAATCAGCCCCAGCATTTT,CASSAEGVVNQPQHF
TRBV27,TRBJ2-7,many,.,TGTGCCAGCGGTTTCCCCAGGAGCGAGCAGTACTTC,CASGFPRSEQYF
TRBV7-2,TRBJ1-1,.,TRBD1,TGTGCCAGCAGCCCACAGGGGGCTCCTGGTGAAGCTTTCTTT,CASSPQGAPGEAFF
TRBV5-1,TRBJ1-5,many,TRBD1,TGCGCCAGCAGCTTGGGCTCCGGGACAGTCAATCAGCCCCAGCATTTT,CASSLGSGTVNQPQHF
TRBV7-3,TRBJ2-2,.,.,TGTGCCAGCAGCTCCTGGGCTCCCGGCGGGGAGCTGTTTTTT,CASSSWAPGGELFF
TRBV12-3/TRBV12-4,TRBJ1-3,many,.,TGTGCCAGCAGGAGGGGAGTAGGAAACACCATATATTTT,CASRRGVGNTIYF
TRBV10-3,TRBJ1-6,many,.,TGTGCCATCAGCGAGGGGAAACAGAATAATTCACCCCTCCACTTT,CAISEGKQNNSPLHF
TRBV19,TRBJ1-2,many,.,TGTGCCAGTAGTATAGTCGGCAGGGCGAACTATGGCTACACCTTC,CASSIVGRANYGYTF
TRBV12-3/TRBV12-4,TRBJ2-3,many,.,TGTGCCAGCAGTTTGTTGAGGCGTGATACGCAGTATTTT,CASSLLRRDTQYF
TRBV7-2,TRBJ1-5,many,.,TGTGCCAGCAGCCCTTACAATCAGCCCCAGCATTTT,CASSPYNQPQHF
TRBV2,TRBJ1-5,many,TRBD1,TGTGCCAGCAGTGTAGGGGACAGGGGCCCCTATAGCAATCAGCCCCAGCATTTT,CASSVGDRGPYSNQPQHF
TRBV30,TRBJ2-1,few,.,TGTGCCTGGAGTGCCGGGACTGCGCAGAATGAGCAGTTCTTC,CAWSAGTAQNEQFF
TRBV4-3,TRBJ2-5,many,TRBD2,TGCGCCAGCAGCCAACACGGGGGGAGAGAGACCCAGTACTTC,CASSQHGGRETQYF
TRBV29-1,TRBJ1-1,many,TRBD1,TGCAGCGTTGACGAAGGGACAGGGGGGGAGAACACTGAAGCTTTCTTT,CSVDEGTGGENTEAFF
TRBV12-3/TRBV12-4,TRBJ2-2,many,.,TGTGCCAGCAGTTTATCTGGGACCACCGGGGAGCTGTTTTTT,CASSLSGTTGELFF
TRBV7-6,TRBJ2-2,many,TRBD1,TGTGCCATTACAGGGGGCACGAACACCGGGGAGCTGTTTTTT,CAITGGTNTGELFF
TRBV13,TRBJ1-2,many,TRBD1,TGTGCCAGCAGCATATCACAGGGGGCGCCTGGCTACACCTTC,CASSISQGAPGYTF
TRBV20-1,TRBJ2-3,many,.,TGCAGTGCTAGTGTTTCGAGCACAGATACGCAGTATTTT,CSASVSSTDTQYF
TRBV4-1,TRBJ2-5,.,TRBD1,TGCGCCAGCAGCCGTTCCTCCCGGGACAGCCAAGAGACCCAGTACTTC,CASSRSSRDSQETQYF
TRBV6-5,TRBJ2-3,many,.,TGTGCCAGCAGACGCCCGACAGACAGAGGCACAGATACGCAGTATTTT,CASRRPTDRGTDTQYF
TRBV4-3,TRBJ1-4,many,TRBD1,TGCGCCAGCAGCCAATTCCAGGGGGATGAAAAACTGTTTTTT,CASSQFQGDEKLFF
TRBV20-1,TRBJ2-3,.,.,TGCAGTGCTAGAGATCGGGTAGCTGCTAGCACAGATACGCAGTATTTT,CSARDRVAASTDTQYF
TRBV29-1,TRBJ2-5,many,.,TGCAGCGTACGGGACGGAAGCCAAGAGACCCAGTACTTC,CSVRDGSQETQYF
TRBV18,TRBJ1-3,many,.,TGTGCCAGCTCACCGAATCCATCTGGAAACACCATATATTTT,CASSPNPSGNTIYF
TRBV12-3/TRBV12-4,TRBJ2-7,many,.,TGTGCCAGCAGCGCCCTTACAGGGAACGCCGAGCAGTACTTC,CASSALTGNAEQYF
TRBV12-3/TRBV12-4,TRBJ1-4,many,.,TGTGCCAGCAGTTTGGGGGGCCATGAAAAACTGTTTTTT,CASSLGGHEKLFF
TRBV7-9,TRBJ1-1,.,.,TGTGCCAGCAGCTTGAACTCCGGGAACACTGAAGCTTTCTTT,CASSLNSGNTEAFF
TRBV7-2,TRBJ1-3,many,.,TGTGCCACCGGACATAACTCTGGAAACACCATATATTTT,CATGHNSGNTIYF
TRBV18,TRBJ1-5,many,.,TGTGCCAGCTCACCTAACGCCCGAGGGGTAGGTCAGCCCCAGCATTTT,CASSPNARGVGQPQHF
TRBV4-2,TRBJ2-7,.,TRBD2,TGTGCCAGCAGCCAAGATGGCGCTAGCGGGATTTGGTACGAGCAGTACTTC,CASSQDGASGIWYEQYF
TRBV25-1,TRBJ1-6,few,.,TGTGCCAGCTCCGAGGGAGGAGATTCACCCCTCCACTTT,CASSEGGDSPLHF
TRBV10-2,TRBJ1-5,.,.,TGCGCCAGCAGTGATGTGAATCAGCCCCAGCATTTT,CASSDVNQPQHF
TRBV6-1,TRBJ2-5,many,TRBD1,TGTGCCAGCAGCGGTAGACAGGGGGGAGAGACCCAGTACTTC,CASSGRQGGETQYF
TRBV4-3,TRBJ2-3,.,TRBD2,TGCGCCAGCAGCCAAGAGGTAGCGGGAGTTGAAGATACGCAGTATTTT,CASSQEVAGVEDTQYF
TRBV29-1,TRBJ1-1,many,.,TGCAGCGTTGGGCCGCGTCCTCGGGGGCGGAACACTGAAGCTTTCTTT,CSVGPRPRGRNTEAFF
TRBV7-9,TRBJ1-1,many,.,TGTGCCAGCAGCCCATTGGCACTTAACACTGAAGCTTTCTTT,CASSPLALNTEAFF
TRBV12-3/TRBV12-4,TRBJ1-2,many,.,TGTGCCAGCAGTTCTTCCGGGGCAAGCGGCTACACCTTC,CASSSSGASGYTF
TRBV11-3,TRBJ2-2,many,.,TGTGCCAGCAGCTTAGAAGCGGCGGGCGGGGAGCTGTTTTTT,CASSLEAAGGELFF
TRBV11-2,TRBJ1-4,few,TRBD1,TGTGCCAGCAGCTTATCTGGACGGTGGGGACAGGGGTTTGAAAAACTGTTTTTT,CASSLSGRWGQGFEKLFF
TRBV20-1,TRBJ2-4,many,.,TGCAGTGGCTCCTATCCGGGTCGGGGCATTCAGTACTTC,CSGSYPGRGIQYF
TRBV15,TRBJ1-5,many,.,TGTGCCACCAGCAGAGCCCCGGCCAGAGATCAGCCCCAGCATTTT,CATSRAPARDQPQHF
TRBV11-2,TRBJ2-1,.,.,TGTGCCAGCAGCTCTGGGGGCGCTTCTTACAATGAGCAGTTCTTC,CASSSGGASYNEQFF
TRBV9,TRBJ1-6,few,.,TGTGCCAGCAGCAGAGGGCGGGTGAGCGCAACCGATTCACCCCTCCACTTT,CASSRGRVSATDSPLHF
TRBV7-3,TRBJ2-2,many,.,TGTGCCAGCAGCCCTGATAACGTGGGAGCGGCGATCGCCGGGGAGCTGTTTTTT,CASSPDNVGAAIAGELFF
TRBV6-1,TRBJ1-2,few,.,TGTGCCAGCAGTGAATTGTCAGGGCCCTATGGCTACACCTTC,CASSELSGPYGYTF
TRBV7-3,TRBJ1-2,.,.,TGTGCCAGCAGCAAACTCCCGTATGGCTACACCTTC,CASSKLPYGYTF
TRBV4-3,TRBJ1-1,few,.,TGCGCCAGCAGCCAAGATATTTCCTTTAACACTGAAGCTTTCTTT,CASSQDISFNTEAFF
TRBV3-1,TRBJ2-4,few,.,TGTGCCACCACCTACCCAGTAGGGGCCAAAAACATTCAGTACTTC,CATTYPVGAKNIQYF
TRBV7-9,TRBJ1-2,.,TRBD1,TGTGCCAGCAGCTTAGAAGGACAGGCCCCGGTTGGCTACACCTTC,CASSLEGQAPVGYTF
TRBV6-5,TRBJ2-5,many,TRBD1,TGTGCCAGCAGTTACCACGGCAGGGGGCGAGAGACCCAGTACTTC,CASSYHGRGRETQYF